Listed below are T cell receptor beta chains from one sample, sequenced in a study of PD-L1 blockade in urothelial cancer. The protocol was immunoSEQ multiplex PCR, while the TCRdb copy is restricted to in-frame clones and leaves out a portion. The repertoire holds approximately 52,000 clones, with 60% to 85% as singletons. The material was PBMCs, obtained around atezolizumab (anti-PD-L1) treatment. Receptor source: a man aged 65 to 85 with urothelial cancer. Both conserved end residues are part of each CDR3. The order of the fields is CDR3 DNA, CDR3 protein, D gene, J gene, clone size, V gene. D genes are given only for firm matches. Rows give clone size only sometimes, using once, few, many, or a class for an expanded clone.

CDR3 DNA: TGTGCCAGCAGCTCGGGTTTCTATAATTCACCCCTCCACTTT
CDR3 protein: CASSSGFYNSPLHF
D gene: NA
J gene: TRBJ1-6
clone size: NA
V gene: TRBV5-4

CDR3 DNA: TGTGCCAGCAGCGTCAGACAGGCCACAGATACGCAGTATTTT
CDR3 protein: CASSVRQATDTQYF
D gene: NA
J gene: TRBJ2-3
clone size: NA
V gene: TRBV9

CDR3 DNA: TGTGCCAGCAGCTTGGCCGGGACTACTAACGAGCAGTACTTC
CDR3 protein: CASSLAGTTNEQYF
D gene: TRBD2
J gene: TRBJ2-7
clone size: NA
V gene: TRBV5-4

CDR3 DNA: TGTGCCAGCAGCTTGGAAACGGGGCGGGGAACTGAAGCTTTCTTT
CDR3 protein: CASSLETGRGTEAFF
D gene: NA
J gene: TRBJ1-1
clone size: NA
V gene: TRBV5-6

CDR3 DNA: TGTGCCAGCAGTAAACCCGACGGTGGCGGGGGGGCTCTGAAGGATACGCAGTATTTT
CDR3 protein: CASSKPDGGGGALKDTQYF
D gene: TRBD2
J gene: TRBJ2-3
clone size: few
V gene: TRBV27

CDR3 DNA: TGTGCCAGCAGTGAAGTCGAGCCCCAGCATTTT
CDR3 protein: CASSEVEPQHF
D gene: NA
J gene: TRBJ1-5
clone size: few
V gene: TRBV6-1

CDR3 DNA: TGTGCCGCACGGGGAACAGGGGAGACTGAAGCTTTCTTT
CDR3 protein: CAARGTGETEAFF
D gene: TRBD1
J gene: TRBJ1-1
clone size: NA
V gene: TRBV6-5

CDR3 DNA: TGCGCCAGCAGCCTTCGGACAGGGGGCAACAACGAGCAGTGCTTC
CDR3 protein: CASSLRTGGNNEQCF
D gene: TRBD1
J gene: TRBJ2-7
clone size: NA
V gene: TRBV4-3

CDR3 DNA: TGTGCCAGCACCCCGGGACAGGGGGCTTACGAGCAGTACTTC
CDR3 protein: CASTPGQGAYEQYF
D gene: TRBD1
J gene: TRBJ2-7
clone size: NA
V gene: TRBV7-2

CDR3 DNA: TGCGCCAGCAGCATTGGGACACCGAACACTGAAGCTTTCTTT
CDR3 protein: CASSIGTPNTEAFF
D gene: NA
J gene: TRBJ1-1
clone size: few
V gene: TRBV4-1

CDR3 DNA: TGTGCCAGCTCACCACCGGGGGCAGGGCTCACTGAAGCTTTCTTT
CDR3 protein: CASSPPGAGLTEAFF
D gene: NA
J gene: TRBJ1-1
clone size: NA
V gene: TRBV18

CDR3 DNA: TGTGCCAGCAGTAGACAGGGGGCCGGCACAGATACGCAGTATTTT
CDR3 protein: CASSRQGAGTDTQYF
D gene: TRBD1
J gene: TRBJ2-3
clone size: NA
V gene: TRBV6-1

CDR3 DNA: TGTGCCAGCATCCGTATCAGGGGGGGCAATCAGCCCCAGCATTTT
CDR3 protein: CASIRIRGGNQPQHF
D gene: TRBD1
J gene: TRBJ1-5
clone size: NA
V gene: TRBV6-1

CDR3 DNA: TGTGCCAGCAGCCCCTCCCGGGTGGCAGCGGGGGACGAGCAGTACTTC
CDR3 protein: CASSPSRVAAGDEQYF
D gene: TRBD2
J gene: TRBJ2-7
clone size: few
V gene: TRBV9

CDR3 DNA: TGTGCCTGGAGTGGCGGATTCAACACTGAAGCTTTCTTT
CDR3 protein: CAWSGGFNTEAFF
D gene: NA
J gene: TRBJ1-1
clone size: NA
V gene: TRBV30

CDR3 DNA: TGCGCCAGCAGCCCTGGGACAGGGAGGTTAGGCGGGGAGCTGTTTTTT
CDR3 protein: CASSPGTGRLGGELFF
D gene: TRBD1
J gene: TRBJ2-2
clone size: NA
V gene: TRBV5-1

CDR3 DNA: TGTGCCACCAGCACACTGGGACAGCCCTACGAGCAGTACTTC
CDR3 protein: CATSTLGQPYEQYF
D gene: TRBD1
J gene: TRBJ2-7
clone size: few
V gene: TRBV15

CDR3 DNA: TGTGCCAGCAGCCCCACTAGCGGAAACACCTACGAGCAGTACTTC
CDR3 protein: CASSPTSGNTYEQYF
D gene: TRBD2
J gene: TRBJ2-7
clone size: many
V gene: TRBV27

CDR3 DNA: TGTGCCAGCAGCGTTGGCACCGGAGGGACTAGCGGCTTCCAAGAGACCCAGTACTTC
CDR3 protein: CASSVGTGGTSGFQETQYF
D gene: TRBD2
J gene: TRBJ2-5
clone size: NA
V gene: TRBV9

CDR3 DNA: TGTGCCAGCAGTTTATCGGGCAGGGAGGCGTTCTTT
CDR3 protein: CASSLSGREAFF
D gene: NA
J gene: TRBJ1-1
clone size: NA
V gene: TRBV27

CDR3 DNA: TGTGCCAGCAGCACAACGGGGGGGCGGGAGGGCCAAGAGACCCAGTACTTC
CDR3 protein: CASSTTGGREGQETQYF
D gene: TRBD2
J gene: TRBJ2-5
clone size: NA
V gene: TRBV7-8

CDR3 DNA: TGTGCTAGTGGTCGATATACAGGGCTTAGCGAAAAACTGTTTTTT
CDR3 protein: CASGRYTGLSEKLFF
D gene: NA
J gene: TRBJ1-4
clone size: NA
V gene: TRBV12-5

CDR3 DNA: TGTGCCAGCAGTTCGAGCAGGGCCCCTGGCTACACCTTC
CDR3 protein: CASSSSRAPGYTF
D gene: NA
J gene: TRBJ1-2
clone size: few
V gene: TRBV6-5

CDR3 DNA: TGTGCCATCAGTGAGTCCCCTAGCGGGGACTACGAGCAGTACTTC
CDR3 protein: CAISESPSGDYEQYF
D gene: TRBD2
J gene: TRBJ2-7
clone size: few
V gene: TRBV10-3

CDR3 DNA: TGCGCCAGCAGCTTGGATCTAGTGAGAGAGACCCAGTACTTC
CDR3 protein: CASSLDLVRETQYF
D gene: NA
J gene: TRBJ2-5
clone size: once
V gene: TRBV5-1

CDR3 DNA: TGTGCCAGCAGCCAACAGGGGGCAAACACCATATATTTT
CDR3 protein: CASSQQGANTIYF
D gene: TRBD1
J gene: TRBJ1-3
clone size: NA
V gene: TRBV6-5

CDR3 DNA: TGTGCCAGCAGTGGACAGGGGGCCATCTATGGCTACACCTTC
CDR3 protein: CASSGQGAIYGYTF
D gene: TRBD1
J gene: TRBJ1-2
clone size: NA
V gene: TRBV2